A single T cell receptor (beta chain) is shown here with its context. What it binds is unknown. This sample is drawn from a study of cytomegalovirus exposure and HLA in healthy donors. J lost 0 bases, V lost 3 bases, and 7 bases had no gene match. The CDR3 runs to 16 residues. Germline values: CDR1 SNHLY, CDR2 FYNNEI. 60 Vbeta and 13 Jbeta primers were used in PCR. The data were produced by immunoSEQ multiplex PCR, yet TCRdb's version contains in-frame clones alone and is incomplete. The sample consists of about 180,000 clones, around 80% of them appearing once. Study findings and constraints: The authors reported that TCR beta sequences could predict HLA-A and HLA-B alleles. These predictions were accurate for most subjects in the first cohort.

This receptor was taken from a girl under 18 in good health and CMV-seropositive. The specimen sequenced was PBMCs. This sequence joins TRBV2 and TRBJ1-1; 7 positions agree with TRBD1. The CDR3 reads CASSDWTGHMNTEAFF. In DNA form, the CDR3 reads TGTGCCAGCAGTGATTGGACAGGCCACATGAACACTGAAGCTTTCTTT.